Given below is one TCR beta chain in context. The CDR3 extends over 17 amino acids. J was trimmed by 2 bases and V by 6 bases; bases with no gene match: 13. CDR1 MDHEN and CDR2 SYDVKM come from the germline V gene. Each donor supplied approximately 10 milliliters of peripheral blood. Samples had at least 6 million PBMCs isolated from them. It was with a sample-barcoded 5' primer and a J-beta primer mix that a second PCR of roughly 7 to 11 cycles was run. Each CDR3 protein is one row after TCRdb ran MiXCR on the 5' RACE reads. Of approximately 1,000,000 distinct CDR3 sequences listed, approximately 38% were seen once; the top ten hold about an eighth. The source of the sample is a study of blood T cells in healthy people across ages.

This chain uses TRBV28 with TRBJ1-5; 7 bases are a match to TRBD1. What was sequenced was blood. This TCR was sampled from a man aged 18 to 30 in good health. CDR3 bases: TGTGCCAGCAGCAGTTCTACAGGGGACCCCCGCAATCAGCCCCAGCATTTT. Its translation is CASSSSTGDPRNQPQHF.